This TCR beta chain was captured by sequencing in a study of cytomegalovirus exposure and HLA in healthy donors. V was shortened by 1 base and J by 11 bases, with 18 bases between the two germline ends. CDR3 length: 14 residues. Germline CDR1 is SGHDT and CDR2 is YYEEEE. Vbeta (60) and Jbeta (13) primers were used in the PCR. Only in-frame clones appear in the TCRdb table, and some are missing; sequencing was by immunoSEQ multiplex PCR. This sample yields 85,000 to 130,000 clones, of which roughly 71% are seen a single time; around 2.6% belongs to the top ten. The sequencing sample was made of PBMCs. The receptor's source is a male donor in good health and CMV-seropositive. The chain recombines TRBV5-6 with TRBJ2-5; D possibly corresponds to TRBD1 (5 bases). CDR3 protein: CASSLWGPVREQYF. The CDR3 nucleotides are TGTGCCAGCAGCTTGTGGGGCCCCGTGCGAGAGCAGTACTTC.